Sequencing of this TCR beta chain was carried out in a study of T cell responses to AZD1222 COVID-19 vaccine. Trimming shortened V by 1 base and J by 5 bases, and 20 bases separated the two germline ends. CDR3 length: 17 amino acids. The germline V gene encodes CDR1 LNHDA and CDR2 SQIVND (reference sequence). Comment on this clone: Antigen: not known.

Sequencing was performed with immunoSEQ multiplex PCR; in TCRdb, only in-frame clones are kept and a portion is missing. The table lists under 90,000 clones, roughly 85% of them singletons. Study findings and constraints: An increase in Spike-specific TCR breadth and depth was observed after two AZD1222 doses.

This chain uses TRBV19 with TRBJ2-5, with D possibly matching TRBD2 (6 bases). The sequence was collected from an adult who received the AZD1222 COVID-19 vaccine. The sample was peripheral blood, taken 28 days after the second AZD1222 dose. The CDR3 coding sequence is TGTGCCAGTAGTATAGGGAATACCGGGACTGGAGACGAGACCCAGTACTTC. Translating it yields CASSIGNTGTGDETQYF.